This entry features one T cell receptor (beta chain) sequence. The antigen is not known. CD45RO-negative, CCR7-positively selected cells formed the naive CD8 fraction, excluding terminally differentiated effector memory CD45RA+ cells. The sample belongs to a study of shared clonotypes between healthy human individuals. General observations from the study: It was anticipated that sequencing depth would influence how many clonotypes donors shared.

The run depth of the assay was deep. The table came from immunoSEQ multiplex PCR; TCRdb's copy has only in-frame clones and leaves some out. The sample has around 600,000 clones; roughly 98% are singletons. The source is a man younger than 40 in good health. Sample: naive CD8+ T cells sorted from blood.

CDR3 bases: TGCGCCAGCAGCCAAGACTCCGGCTGGGACAATGAGCAGTTCTTC. It yields the protein CASSQDSGWDNEQFF. V usage is TRBV4-3 and J usage is TRBJ2-1; D call uncertain. Germline CDR1 reads LGHNA; CDR2 reads YSLEER. V lost 0 bases to trimming and J lost 5 bases, with 11 bases between them. This CDR3 spans 15 amino acids.